The present T cell receptor beta chain was sequenced within a study of T cell responses to AZD1222 COVID-19 vaccine. Findings and limits, study-wide: Among those given AZD1222, only six were seropositive at baseline.

This clone was found once. The antigen remains undetermined. Libraries were prepared by immunoSEQ multiplex PCR; TCRdb keeps only in-frame clonotypes and omits some of them. The profile shows around 120,000 clones, about nine tenths of them singletons. This specimen consisted of peripheral blood, obtained on day 0 of AZD1222 vaccination. The TCR sequence derives from an adult in good health.

Written as DNA, the CDR3 is TGTGCCAGCAGCGATGGTCTAGCGGGGTCTTCCACCGGGGAGCTGTTTTTT. Protein product: CASSDGLAGSSTGELFF. The chain uses TRBV9 and TRBJ2-2; TRBD2 matches at 9 bases. The CDR3 covers 17 residues. J gave up 4 bases and V 3 bases, and 10 bases lay outside the gene matches. Germline lookup yields CDR1 SGDLS and CDR2 YYNGEE.